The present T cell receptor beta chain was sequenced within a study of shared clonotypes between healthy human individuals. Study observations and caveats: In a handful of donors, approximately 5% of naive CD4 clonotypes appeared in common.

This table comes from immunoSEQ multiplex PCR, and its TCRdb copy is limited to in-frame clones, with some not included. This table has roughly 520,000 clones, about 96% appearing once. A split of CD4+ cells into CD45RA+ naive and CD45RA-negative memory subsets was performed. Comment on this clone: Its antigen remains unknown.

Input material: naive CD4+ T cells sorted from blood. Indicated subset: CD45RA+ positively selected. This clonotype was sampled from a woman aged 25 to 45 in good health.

CDR3 residues: CASRTNQGVAFF. The CDR3, as DNA: TGTGCCAGCAGGACCAACCAGGGCGTTGCTTTCTTT. V and J are TRBV28 and TRBJ1-1, with TRBD1 as a possible D gene (5 bases). Germline V gene lookup returns CDR1 MDHEN and CDR2 SYDVKM. The CDR3 length is 12 residues. V gave up 6 bases and J gave up 11 bases, with 16 bases separating them.